The 18 T cell receptor beta chains given below trace back to one sample, sequenced in a study of blood T cell repertoires in COVID-19. Using immunoSEQ multiplex PCR, the repertoire was profiled, and TCRdb retains in-frame clones only, with some absent. The profile shows hundreds of thousands of clones, approximately 90% of them singletons. The sequenced sample consisted of PBMCs or T cells enriched from blood (not recorded which). Receptors were obtained from a woman aged 18-30 years who had recovered from COVID-19.

To note about this clone: Other DNA sequences in the same sample also yield this CDR3. The CDR3 here is CASSLAGAAYEQYF. The CDR3 DNA is TGTGCCAGCAGCTTAGCTGGGGCAGCCTACGAGCAGTACTTC. The chain has TRBV7-9 and TRBJ2-7; a possible D gene is TRBD1 (5 bases). The ends were cut back, 0 bases at V and 2 bases at J, with 8 bases in the middle. Germline CDR1 SEHNR, CDR2 FQNEAQ (reference sequence). The CDR3 is 14 residues long.

The DNA for the CDR3 is TGCGCCAGCAAAATAGAAGGGGAGCTGTTTTTT. This codes for CASKIEGELFF. The chain joins TRBV5-1 to TRBJ2-2, with D hard to call. Germline V lookup: CDR1 SGHRS, CDR2 YFSETQ. The CDR3 has 11 residues. Trimming removed 6 bases at V and 8 bases at J, with 8 bases between.

The gene calls are TRBV5-5 and TRBJ2-7; no firm D call. V lost 4 bases and J lost 2, with 10 bases in between. The CDR3 is 13 residues long. The germline CDR1 and CDR2 sequences are SGHKS and YYEKEE (reference sequence). The CDR3 DNA sequence: TGTGCCAGCAGCCCTTCAGGAACCTACGAGCAGTACTTC. It is translated as CASSPSGTYEQYF.

The chain joins TRBV5-8 to TRBJ1-2, with D maybe TRBD1 (5 bases). This CDR3 spans 15 amino acids. CDR1 is SGHTS, CDR2 YDEGEE, per germline. The V and J ends lost 1 base and 2 bases respectively, with 12 bases between them. As DNA, the CDR3 is TGTGCCAGCAGCTTGAACGGGGGAAGGAACTATGGCTACACCTTC. Protein product: CASSLNGGRNYGYTF.

The chain combines TRBV11-3 with TRBJ2-1; perhaps TRBD2 as D (5 bases). The V gene's germline CDR1 is SGHNT and CDR2 YENEEA. The CDR3 has 13 residues. V lost 5 bases and J lost 3, with 8 bases in between. The CDR3: CASSPGIYNEQFF. CDR3 in DNA: TGTGCCAGCAGCCCCGGGATCTACAATGAGCAGTTCTTC.

This clone was counted between two and nine times. The rearrangement joins TRBV2 to TRBJ1-3; 7 bases map to TRBD1. Germline V gene data show CDR1 as SNHLY and CDR2 as FYNNEI. Trimming took 6 bases from V and 0 from J; bases not matched to a gene: 8. The CDR3 is 16 residues long. In DNA, the CDR3 is TGTGCCAGCAGGACCGGGACAGCAAGCTCTGGAAACACCATATATTTT. Translation: CASRTGTASSGNTIYF.

The V call is TRBV27, the J call TRBJ2-7; D is ambiguous. Trimming shortened V by 3 bases and J by 3 bases, and 9 bases separated the two germline ends. The CDR3 is 13 amino acids. The germline CDR1 and CDR2 sequences are MNHEY and SMNVEV (reference sequence). CDR3 sequence reads: CASSFAADYEQYF. The CDR3 DNA is TGTGCCAGCAGTTTTGCGGCCGACTACGAGCAGTACTTC.

This clone was observed a few times. The rearrangement joins TRBV6-5 to TRBJ1-5; 10 nucleotides match TRBD1. V lost 7 bases to trimming and J lost 1 base; unmatched junction nucleotides: 4. The germline V gene encodes CDR1 MNHEY and CDR2 SVGAGI. CDR3 size: 15 residues. Here the CDR3 DNA reads TGTGCCAGCATGGTGGGACAGGGGAGCAATCAGCCCCAGCATTTT. It codes for CASMVGQGSNQPQHF.

This clone was counted once. The chain links TRBV28 to TRBJ2-1, with D possibly matching TRBD2 (5 bases). CDR1 MDHEN and CDR2 SYDVKM come from the germline V gene. This CDR3 has 16 amino acids. Trimming pared 3 bases from V and 3 bases from J, leaving 15 bases between. CDR3 protein: CASSFVDFRLYNEQFF. CDR3 coding DNA: TGTGCCAGCAGTTTCGTGGACTTCCGCCTCTACAATGAGCAGTTCTTC. The whole variable domain, filled in from reference TRBV28 and TRBJ2-1, reads DVKVTQSSRYLVKRTGEKVFLECVQDMDHENMFWYRQDPGLGLRLIYFSYDVKMKEKGDIPEGYSVSREKKERFSLILESASTNQTSMYLCASSFVDFRLYNEQFFGPGTRLTVL.

The chain recombines TRBV29-1 with TRBJ2-2; TRBD1 is a possible D gene (7 bases). Between the trimmed V and J ends, which lost 6 bases and 3 bases, there was a span of 14 bases. Germline assignment: CDR1 SQVTM and CDR2 ANQGSEA. CDR3 length equals 14 residues. CDR3 DNA sequence: TGCAGCGTGGGGGGACAGACATACACCGGGGAGCTGTTTTTT. It translates to CSVGGQTYTGELFF.

The V and J genes are TRBV28 and TRBJ1-4, with 9 nucleotides matching TRBD1. The V segment lost 10 bases and the J segment 4 bases; nucleotides outside the gene matches: 7. Germline V gene sequence: CDR1 MDHEN, CDR2 SYDVKM. The CDR3 runs to 14 residues. As DNA, the CDR3 is TGTGCCACCGACAGGGGGTCGAATAATGAAAAACTGTTTTTT. Protein: CATDRGSNNEKLFF.

The J gene is TRBJ1-1, the V gene TRBV6-5; D gene unclear. Germline V CDR1 and CDR2: MNHEY, SVGAGI. This CDR3 contains 14 residues. Trimming shortened V by 5 bases and J by 8 bases, and 18 bases separated the two germline ends. This CDR3 reads CASSLRRGRLEAFF. CDR3 in DNA: TGTGCCAGCAGTCTTCGACGGGGTCGGCTCGAAGCTTTCTTT.

The V call is TRBV4-3, the J call TRBJ2-3; 8 bases align to TRBD2. The CDR3 loop spans 16 amino acids. With 4 bases clipped from V and 2 bases from J, the junction kept 8 bases outside the gene matches. Germline assignment: CDR1 LGHNA and CDR2 YSLEER. The CDR3 region has the DNA TGCGCCAGCAGCCGCACCGGACTAGCATACACAGATACGCAGTATTTT. Translation gives CASSRTGLAYTDTQYF.

The rearrangement uses TRBV4-3 and TRBJ1-5; D is uncertain. Trimming pared 2 bases from V and 7 bases from J, leaving 9 bases between. The CDR3 has 13 residues. CDR1 and CDR2 from the germline V gene are LGHNA and YSLEER. The CDR3 reads CASSQTVLQPQHF. In nucleotides, the CDR3 is TGCGCCAGCAGCCAAACGGTGTTGCAGCCCCAGCATTTT.

This clone was detected only a few times. The CDR3 bases are TGTGCCAGCAGTTTACGGTCTGGACAGGGGTTTTTCACTGAAGCTTTCTTT. It yields the protein CASSLRSGQGFFTEAFF. The rearrangement uses TRBV27 and TRBJ1-1; 9 bases match TRBD1. V lost 2 bases, J lost 4 bases, and 11 bases stayed unmatched. This CDR3 contains 17 residues. Germline CDR1 and CDR2: MNHEY and SMNVEV (reference sequence).

Here the CDR3 reads CASSDRDKEAFF. Written as DNA, the CDR3 is TGTGCCAGCAGCGACCGGGACAAAGAAGCTTTCTTT. This chain joins TRBV12-3 or TRBV12-4 and TRBJ1-1; tentative D call: TRBD1 (6 bases). V lost 6 bases and J lost 8, with 13 bases in between. The CDR3 is 12 amino acids.

J is TRBJ1-3 and V is TRBV12-3 or TRBV12-4; no reliable D call. V was trimmed by 4 bases and J by 2 bases, leaving 6 bases between them. The CDR3 spans 13 residues. CDR3 coding DNA: TGTGCCAGCAGTTACGGGACTGGAAACACCATATATTTT. As protein: CASSYGTGNTIYF.

This chain joins TRBV5-6 and TRBJ2-7; the D is unclear. Germline assignment: CDR1 SGHDT and CDR2 YYEEEE. Trimming pared 0 bases from V and 1 base from J, leaving 11 bases between. The CDR3 extends over 15 amino acids. The CDR3 region has the DNA TGTGCCAGCAGCTTGGAGATGACTTTATCCTACGAGCAGTACTTC. Protein: CASSLEMTLSYEQYF.